This record looks at one T cell receptor (beta chain) sequence and its context. The V gene's germline CDR1 is SGHRS and CDR2 YFSETQ. V lost 4 bases to trimming and J lost 2 bases, with 14 bases between them. CDR3 length: 15 residues. Recovered status applied to Cohort 3 donors who had two consecutive negative PCRs. It also applied to those with clearance or with symptom resolution. In the original analysis: Reference gene primer amplification gave estimated nucleated cell counts. Assay used: immunoSEQ multiplex PCR; TCRdb lists only in-frame clones, some missing. V and J calls and clone size are those listed in that table; D and trimming were worked out from the DNA. The data contain about 370,000 clones, roughly 90% of them seen just once; the ten biggest clones take up about 1.8%. The data derive from a study of blood T cell repertoires in COVID-19. About the study: From T cells, B-cell-depleted T cells, or PBMCs came the material, which was cDNA or gDNA.

The gene calls are TRBV5-1 and TRBJ2-3; tentative D call: TRBD1 (5 bases). This TCR was recovered from a woman in her 30s who had recovered from COVID-19. Sequencing used PBMCs or T cells enriched from blood (not recorded which). CDR3 region: CASSARQGSTDTQYF. The DNA for the CDR3 is TGCGCCAGCAGCGCACGTCAGGGATCCACAGATACGCAGTATTTT.